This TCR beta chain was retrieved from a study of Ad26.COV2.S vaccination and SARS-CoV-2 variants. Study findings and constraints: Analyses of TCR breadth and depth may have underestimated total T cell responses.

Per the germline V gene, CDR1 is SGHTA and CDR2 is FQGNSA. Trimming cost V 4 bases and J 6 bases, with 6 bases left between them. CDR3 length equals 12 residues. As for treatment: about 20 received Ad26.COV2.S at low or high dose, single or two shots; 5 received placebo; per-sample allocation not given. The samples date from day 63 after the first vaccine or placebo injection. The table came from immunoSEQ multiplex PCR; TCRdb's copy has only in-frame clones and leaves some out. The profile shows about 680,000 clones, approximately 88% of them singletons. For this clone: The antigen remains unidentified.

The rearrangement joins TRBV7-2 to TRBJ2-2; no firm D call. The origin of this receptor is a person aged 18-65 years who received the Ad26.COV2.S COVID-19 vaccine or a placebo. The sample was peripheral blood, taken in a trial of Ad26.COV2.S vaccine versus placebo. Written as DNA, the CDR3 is TGTGCCAGCAGCTCCCTAGCCGGGGAGCTGTTTTTT. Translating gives CASSSLAGELFF. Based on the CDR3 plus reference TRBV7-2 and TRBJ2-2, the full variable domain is GAGVSQSPSNKVTEKGKDVELRCDPISGHTALYWYRQSLGQGLEFLIYFQGNSAPDKSGLPSDRFSAERTGGSVSTLTIQRTQQEDSAVYLCASSSLAGELFFGEGSRLTVL.